This entry describes one T cell receptor (beta chain). The data were taken from a study of blood T cell repertoires in COVID-19. Study overall: COVID-19 samples collected from the United States, Italy and Spain covered acute and convalescent phases.

Germline V gene data show CDR1 as MNHEY and CDR2 as SMNVEV (reference sequence). Trimming took 5 bases from V and 8 from J, leaving 18 bases between them. The CDR3 runs to 14 residues. Under the authors' procedure: Cell counts per sample came from amplifying reference gene primers. TCRdb keeps only in-frame clones here, not all; method: immunoSEQ multiplex PCR. D and trimming were read from the DNA, whereas the V and J calls and clone size are those reported in that table. The sample gives about 120,000 clones, 85% to 90% of which show up once; 11% is in the top ten. Source material: peripheral blood. The TCR was taken from an elderly man with acute or convalescent COVID-19. This chain links TRBV27 with TRBJ1-2; D is undetermined. The CDR3 protein is CASSPGLPEGGYTF. The CDR3 nucleotides read TGTGCCAGCAGTCCGGGCCTGCCTGAGGGCGGCTACACCTTC.